This T cell receptor (beta chain) appears in the sequencing data of a study of cytomegalovirus exposure and HLA in healthy donors. General observations from the study: Across all donors, roughly uniform sequencing depth was an assumption of the presence/absence analyses. As immune exposure information, only CMV serostatus was available.

Primers: 60 Vbeta forward and 13 Jbeta reverse. Generated by immunoSEQ multiplex PCR, the TCRdb table keeps only in-frame clones and is missing some. The sample lists 95,000 to 100,000 clones; around 77% were seen once. Per germline, CDR1 SNHLY and CDR2 FYNNEI. The CDR3 totals 13 residues. Trimming shortened V by 6 bases and J by 3 bases, and 9 bases separated the two germline ends. Comment on this clone: Antigen specificity is unknown.

The sequence was obtained from a female donor in good health and CMV-seronegative. The sample taken for sequencing was PBMCs. The rearrangement links TRBV2 to TRBJ2-1; D might be TRBD2 (5 bases). The CDR3 sequence: CASRTTIYNEQFF. The CDR3 DNA reads TGTGCCAGCAGGACGACTATCTACAATGAGCAGTTCTTC.